The 24 T cell receptor beta chains below were found in one sample sequenced in a study of control samples from healthy donors and cancer patients. TCRdb's copy holds only in-frame clones and misses some; the assay was immunoSEQ multiplex PCR. The sample carries around 140,000 clones, roughly 92% recorded once. Sequencing was carried out using blood. All receptors come from a man aged 18 to 29 in good health.

This clone was counted once. The CDR3 here is CASSASRGGPNEQFF. Written as DNA, the CDR3 is TGTGCCAGCAGTGCCTCGCGGGGGGGCCCCAATGAGCAGTTCTTC. This chain joins TRBV2 and TRBJ2-1; 9 bases line up with TRBD2. The junction had 7 bases not matched to a gene; V was cut back by 4 bases and J by 6 bases. From germline, CDR1 is SNHLY and CDR2 FYNNEI. This CDR3 has 15 residues.

This rearrangement joins TRBV6-1 to TRBJ2-6; D remains ambiguous. V was pared by 3 bases and J by 2 bases, with 2 bases between. The germline V gene encodes CDR1 MNHNS and CDR2 SASEGT. This CDR3 comprises 13 residues. In DNA, the CDR3 is TGTGCCAGCAGTGACGCTGGGGCCAACGTCCTGACTTTC. Its translation: CASSDAGANVLTF.

About this clone itself: Additional DNA sequences in this sample encode the identical CDR3. The V gene is TRBV3-1 (or the pseudogene TRBV3-2), the J gene TRBJ1-6; D not certain. The CDR3 sequence is 14 residues long. V lost 1 base and J lost 8, with 9 bases in between. The germline gives CDR1 LGHDT, CDR2 YNNKEL (reference sequence). Written as DNA, the CDR3 is TGTGCCAGCAGCCAAGGATACCGGGATTCACCCCTCCACTTT. Its protein is CASSQGYRDSPLHF.

This clone was counted a single time. The chain is built from TRBV10-1 and TRBJ2-3, with D perhaps being TRBD1 or TRBD2 (5 bases each). V lost 5 bases to trimming and J lost 1 base, with 10 bases between them. The CDR3 is 14 amino acids. Germline CDR1 and CDR2: WNHNN and SYGVQD (reference sequence). The DNA of the CDR3 is TGCGCCAGCAGTAAAAGGGACGGCACAGATACGCAGTATTTT. It translates to CASSKRDGTDTQYF.

The chain couples TRBV19 to TRBJ1-4; D gene ambiguous. The CDR3 loop spans 15 amino acids. V gave up 2 bases and J gave up 0 bases, with 7 bases separating them. Germline CDR1 LNHDA, CDR2 SQIVND (reference sequence). CDR3 amino acids: CASSIQTSTNEKLFF. The CDR3 region has the DNA TGTGCCAGTAGTATACAGACGTCAACTAATGAAAAACTGTTTTTT.

J is TRBJ2-7 and V is TRBV19, with D possibly being TRBD1 (6 bases). V was shortened by 5 bases and J by 1 base, with 9 bases between the two germline ends. CDR1 LNHDA and CDR2 SQIVND come from the germline V gene (reference sequence). The CDR3 consists of 13 residues. CDR3 loop: CASSPDSSYEQYF. DNA of the CDR3: TGTGCCAGTAGTCCGGACAGTTCCTACGAGCAGTACTTC.

The chain links TRBV4-1 to TRBJ2-4, with 11 bases lining up with TRBD2. Per germline, CDR1 MGHRA and CDR2 YSYEKL. CDR3 length: 14 residues. V gave up 3 bases and J gave up 9 bases; unmatched junction bases: 4. CDR3 in amino acids: CASSQTGLAGIQYF. In DNA, the CDR3 is TGCGCCAGCAGCCAGACAGGACTAGCGGGCATTCAGTACTTC.

The gene calls are TRBV5-4 and TRBJ2-5; TRBD2 aligns across 9 bases. This CDR3 spans 14 amino acids. From germline, CDR1 is SGHNT and CDR2 YYREEE (reference sequence). Trimming took 7 bases from V and 7 from J; bases not matched to a gene: 11. The chain's CDR3 is CASRRPGREGTQYF. CDR3 nucleotide sequence: TGTGCCAGCCGGCGGCCGGGGCGGGAGGGGACCCAGTACTTC.

The genes are TRBV4-2 and TRBJ1-5; D is perhaps TRBD1 (5 bases). CDR3 length: 15 residues. V was cut by 4 bases and J by 0 bases, with 10 bases left in between. Germline CDR1 and CDR2: LGHNA and YNFKEQ. For the CDR3, the DNA is TGTGCCAGCAGCCGGGGGGAAAATAGCAATCAGCCCCAGCATTTT. Translating gives CASSRGENSNQPQHF.

The V call is TRBV9, the J call TRBJ2-1; D unclear. The CDR3 is 12 amino acids. V was trimmed by 0 bases and J by 8 bases, leaving 6 bases between them. Germline V gene sequence: CDR1 SGDLS, CDR2 YYNGEE. The CDR3 nucleotides read TGTGCCAGCAGCGTAGAAGGTTATGAGCAGTTCTTC. This codes for CASSVEGYEQFF.

DNA of the CDR3: TGTGCCAGCAGTGAAATTTACGGATTAAGCAATCAGCCCCAGCATTTT. Amino acid sequence: CASSEIYGLSNQPQHF. V usage is TRBV6-1 and J usage is TRBJ1-5; D not resolved. The CDR3 runs 16 residues. V was trimmed by 2 bases and J by 1 base, leaving 12 bases between them. Germline values: CDR1 MNHNS, CDR2 SASEGT.

The chain joins TRBV5-4 to TRBJ1-6; TRBD1 agrees at 8 bases. Germline CDR1 and CDR2: SGHNT and YYREEE (reference sequence). The CDR3 contains 14 residues. J was trimmed by 15 bases and V by 3 bases; bases with no gene match: 11. DNA of the CDR3: TGTGCCAGCAGCTCCTCCGGGACAGGTAGTATCCTCCACTTT. Protein sequence: CASSSSGTGSILHF.

The rearrangement links TRBV9 to TRBJ1-2; D might be TRBD1 (5 bases). This CDR3 is 13 amino acids long. The germline gives CDR1 SGDLS, CDR2 YYNGEE. The ends were cut back, 3 bases at V and 6 bases at J, with 12 bases in the middle. The CDR3 protein is CASSGATGHGYTF. CDR3 nucleotides: TGTGCCAGCAGCGGGGCCACAGGACATGGCTACACCTTC.

The chain carries TRBV5-6 and TRBJ1-5, with no clear D. CDR1 and CDR2 from the germline V gene are SGHDT and YYEEEE. V lost 1 base, J lost 0 bases, and 11 bases lay in between. This CDR3 region has 16 residues. In nucleotides, the CDR3 is TGTGCCAGCAGCTTGTATAACGGGAATAGCAATCAGCCCCAGCATTTT. Protein product: CASSLYNGNSNQPQHF. The variable domain in full, with the rest retrieved from reference TRBV5-6 and TRBJ1-5, is DAGVTQSPTHLIKTRGQQVTLRCSPKSGHDTVSWYQQALGQGPQFIFQYYEEEERQRGNFPDRFSGHQFPNYSSELNVNALLLGDSALYLCASSLYNGNSNQPQHFGDGTRLSIL.

The CDR3 DNA sequence: TGTGCCTGGAGGGAACGCGACAGGGATTACTCTGAAGCTTTCTTT. The encoded protein is CAWRERDRDYSEAFF. The chain links TRBV30 to TRBJ1-1; 7 nucleotides line up with TRBD1. Per the germline V gene, CDR1 is GTSNPN and CDR2 is SVGIG (reference sequence). The CDR3 spans 15 residues. V shed 3 bases, J shed 6 bases, and the junction held 13 bases outside the gene matches.

The chain combines TRBV9 with TRBJ2-7; D possibly matches TRBD1 or TRBD2 (5 bases each). Trimming cost V 1 base and J 6 bases, with 8 bases left between them. The CDR3 contains 12 residues. Germline loops: CDR1 SGDLS, CDR2 YYNGEE. CDR3 DNA: TGTGCCAGCAGCGTAAGGGACGGCGAGCAGTACTTC. Protein sequence: CASSVRDGEQYF.

The rearrangement uses TRBV4-2 and TRBJ2-6; unclear D gene. This CDR3 region has 14 residues. Trimming took off 4 bases at V and 2 bases at J, with 6 bases between the two ends. Germline CDR1 LGHNA, CDR2 YNFKEQ. The chain's CDR3 is CASSRAPGANVLTF. Written as DNA, the CDR3 is TGTGCCAGCAGCCGGGCCCCTGGGGCCAACGTCCTGACTTTC.

The V gene is TRBV7-9, the J gene TRBJ1-1, with TRBD1 identical over 8 bases. V lost 4 bases to trimming and J lost 4 bases; unmatched junction nucleotides: 11. There are 16 residues in the CDR3. Germline V gene sequence: CDR1 SEHNR, CDR2 FQNEAQ (reference sequence). The CDR3 sequence: CASSSRYRDRGTEAFF. CDR3 sequence (DNA): TGTGCCAGCAGCTCCAGGTACCGCGACAGGGGCACTGAAGCTTTCTTT.

The chain is built from TRBV11-2 and TRBJ2-3; 8 positions match TRBD2. This CDR3 is 17 amino acids long. CDR1 and CDR2 (germline): SGHAT, FQNNGV. The V segment lost 0 bases and the J segment 1 base; nucleotides outside the gene matches: 6. This CDR3 reads CASSLDPGRGGTDTQYF. The CDR3 DNA follows: TGTGCCAGCAGCTTAGATCCGGGGCGGGGGGGCACAGATACGCAGTATTTT.

V and J are TRBV25-1 and TRBJ2-6; D remains ambiguous. This CDR3 spans 14 amino acids. Trimming took off 6 bases at V and 0 bases at J, with 6 bases between the two ends. Germline lookup yields CDR1 MGHDK and CDR2 SYGVNS. CDR3 amino acids: CASSPYSGANVLTF. CDR3 bases: TGTGCCAGCAGCCCATACTCTGGGGCCAACGTCCTGACTTTC. The full variable domain, completed using reference TRBV25-1 and TRBJ2-6, is EADIYQTPRYLVIGTGKKITLECSQTMGHDKMYWYQQDPGMELHLIHYSYGVNSTEKGDLSSESTVSRIRTEHFPLTLESARPSHTSQYLCASSPYSGANVLTFGAGSRLTVL.

The chain couples TRBV11-2 to TRBJ2-1; 9 positions match TRBD2. There are 15 residues in the CDR3. V trimming: 1 base; J trimming: 4 bases; junction bases outside the gene matches: 2. The germline CDR1 and CDR2 sequences are SGHAT and FQNNGV. CDR3: CASSLGSGGYNEQFF. For the CDR3, the DNA is TGTGCCAGCAGCTTAGGGAGCGGGGGGTACAATGAGCAGTTCTTC.

The rearrangement joins TRBV9 to TRBJ2-7; D is unclear. The germline gives CDR1 SGDLS, CDR2 YYNGEE. Trimming removed 0 bases from V and 4 bases from J, with 11 bases in between. This CDR3 is 14 amino acids long. Here the CDR3 DNA reads TGTGCCAGCAGCGTAGATTCTATGTTTTACGAGCAGTACTTC. Its translation is CASSVDSMFYEQYF.

The rearrangement joins TRBV4-2 to TRBJ2-3, with D maybe TRBD1 (6 bases). Germline CDR1 LGHNA, CDR2 YNFKEQ. Trimming cost V 0 bases and J 1 base, with 14 bases left between them. CDR3 length: 17 residues. This CDR3 reads CASSQDVWKGGTDTQYF. The DNA for the CDR3 is TGTGCCAGCAGCCAAGATGTCTGGAAGGGGGGCACAGATACGCAGTATTTT.

This sequence joins TRBV7-9 and TRBJ2-1; D remains unclear. The CDR3 sequence is 13 residues long. The V end was cut by 1 base, the J end by 9 bases, with 10 bases between. Germline V gives CDR1 SEHNR, CDR2 FQNEAQ (reference sequence). CDR3 residues: CASSLGPGFEQFF. Written as DNA, the CDR3 is TGTGCCAGCAGCTTAGGCCCGGGCTTTGAGCAGTTCTTC.